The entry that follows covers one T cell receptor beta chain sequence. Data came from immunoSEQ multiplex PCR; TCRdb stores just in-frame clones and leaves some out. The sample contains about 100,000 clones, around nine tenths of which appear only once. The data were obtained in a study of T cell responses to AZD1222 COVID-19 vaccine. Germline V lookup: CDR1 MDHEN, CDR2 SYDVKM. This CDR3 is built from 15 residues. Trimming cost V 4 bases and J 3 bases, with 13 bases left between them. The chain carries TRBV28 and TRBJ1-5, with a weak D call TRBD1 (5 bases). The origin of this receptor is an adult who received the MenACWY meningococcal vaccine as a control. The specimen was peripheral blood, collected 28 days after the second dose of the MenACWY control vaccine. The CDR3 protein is CASSSDSWDNQPQHF. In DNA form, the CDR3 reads TGTGCCAGCAGTTCAGACAGCTGGGACAATCAGCCCCAGCATTTT.